These T cell receptor beta chains were read from a single sample in a study of control samples from healthy donors and cancer patients. Clones were read by immunoSEQ multiplex PCR, and TCRdb kept only the in-frame ones, dropping some. The sample includes about 60,000 clones, about nine tenths of them seen just once. Source material: PBMCs. These receptors came from a woman aged 45-65 years with colorectal cancer. Each CDR3 is given with its conserved first and last residue. D genes are given only for firm matches. A row's size may be missing; if present it is once, few, many or a size class.

DNA: TGTGCCAGCAGCCATGGGACAGGCCAGAACTATGGCTACACCTTC; CDR3: CASSHGTGQNYGYTF; J: TRBJ1-2; V: TRBV3-1/TRBV3-2; size: .; D: TRBD1
DNA: TGTGCCAGCAGTTTTTTGGGTTTTGGGGAGACCCAGTACTTC; CDR3: CASSFLGFGETQYF; J: TRBJ2-5; V: TRBV28; size: .; D: .
DNA: TGTGCCAGCAGCCCGCCTTCTTCAACTTACAATGAGCAGTTCTTC; CDR3: CASSPPSSTYNEQFF; J: TRBJ2-1; V: TRBV5-6; size: once; D: .
DNA: TGCAGTGCTAGTCGTGCTGAAGCTTTCTTT; CDR3: CSASRAEAFF; J: TRBJ1-1; V: TRBV20-1; size: .; D: .
DNA: TGTGCCAGCAGGGTGGACAGCGGAGCAACTAATGAAAAACTGTTTTTT; CDR3: CASRVDSGATNEKLFF; J: TRBJ1-4; V: TRBV27; size: .; D: .
DNA: TGTGCCAGCAGCTTTGGGGGCAACACTGAAGCTTTCTTT; CDR3: CASSFGGNTEAFF; J: TRBJ1-1; V: TRBV7-3; size: .; D: .
DNA: TGCGCCAGCAGCTTGGCGGGACAGGGTTCGAACACTGAAGCTTTCTTT; CDR3: CASSLAGQGSNTEAFF; J: TRBJ1-1; V: TRBV5-1; size: .; D: TRBD1
DNA: TGTGCCAGCAGGCGATGGACAGGGTTTGAAGCTTTCTTT; CDR3: CASRRWTGFEAFF; J: TRBJ1-1; V: TRBV12-3/TRBV12-4; size: .; D: TRBD1
DNA: TGTGCCAGCAGCCCCCGCCCGGGACAGGGGATTCTGGATGGCTACACCTTC; CDR3: CASSPRPGQGILDGYTF; J: TRBJ1-2; V: TRBV5-4; size: .; D: TRBD1
DNA: TGTGCCAGCAGTGAACAGGGGAGGAACACCGGGGAGCTGTTTTTT; CDR3: CASSEQGRNTGELFF; J: TRBJ2-2; V: TRBV2; size: .; D: .
DNA: TGTGCCAGCAGTGACCGGGCTAGCGGCTACACCTTC; CDR3: CASSDRASGYTF; J: TRBJ1-2; V: TRBV6-1; size: few; D: .